This TCR beta chain was captured by sequencing in a study of T cell repertoires in cytomegalovirus infection. Across the study: CMV infection and matching HLA type were both indicated by public TCR beta signatures. Study results and limitations: CMV-specific TCR beta clonotypes restricted by HLA-C were the ones dominating the ex vivo response.

Using its own MiXCR run on the reads, TCRdb lists one record per CDR3 protein. Altogether about 400,000 distinct CDR3 sequences are present, 18% being singletons, with the ten largest covering roughly 8.7%. This CDR3 comprises 15 residues. Germline lookup yields CDR1 SGHTA and CDR2 FQGNSA. V shed 5 bases and J shed 3 bases, with 17 bases lying between them. In its sample, this clonotype was seen many times. Antigen unknown. The receptor was derived from a human donor in good health (CMV status not recorded). Some clones in this sample may be carry-over from other donors' samples. Sequenced input: PBMCs. This chain links TRBV7-2 with TRBJ2-7, with D perhaps TRBD1 (6 bases). The CDR3 loop reads CASSQNREGLYEQYF. CDR3 nucleotides: TGTGCCAGCAGCCAAAACAGGGAAGGGCTCTACGAGCAGTACTTC.